Following are 11 T cell receptor beta chains from one sample sequenced in a study of yellow fever vaccine responses in identical twins. TCRdb called the RT-PCR reads again in MiXCR, with one record for every CDR3 protein. The sample has 4,800 or so distinct CDR3 sequences; approximately 70% are singletons. Sequencing used T cells from blood (PBMCs), unsorted or a sorted subset (not recorded which), obtained before or after yellow fever vaccination (not recorded which). All receptors come from a woman aged 18-29 years who received the yellow fever vaccine.

This chain links TRBV28 with TRBJ2-2; D might be TRBD1 (5 bases). This CDR3 spans 14 amino acids. V lost 6 bases to trimming and J lost 4 bases, with 12 bases between them. Germline values: CDR1 MDHEN, CDR2 SYDVKM. The CDR3 sequence: CASRVVQGTGELFF. In nucleotides, the CDR3 is TGTGCCAGCAGAGTGGTTCAGGGCACCGGGGAGCTGTTTTTT.

The chain recombines TRBV12-3 or TRBV12-4 with TRBJ2-1, with D uncertain. The CDR3 has 15 residues. V shed 5 bases and J shed 0 bases, with 11 bases lying between them. CDR3: CASSPLSASYNEQFF. In DNA, the CDR3 is TGTGCCAGCAGTCCCCTTAGTGCCTCCTACAATGAGCAGTTCTTC.

The chain uses TRBV28 and TRBJ1-5; no definite D call. Trimming removed 1 base from V and 3 bases from J, with 4 bases in between. Germline V gene sequence: CDR1 MDHEN, CDR2 SYDVKM. This CDR3 is 13 amino acids long. The chain's CDR3 is CASSLYLNQPQHF. Written as DNA, the CDR3 is TGTGCCAGCAGTTTATACCTCAATCAGCCCCAGCATTTT.

The chain couples TRBV11-3 to TRBJ1-1, with D possibly matching TRBD1 (5 bases). The V and J ends lost 5 bases and 3 bases respectively, with 13 bases between them. Germline CDR1 SGHNT, CDR2 YENEEA. The length of the CDR3 is 14 residues. In DNA form, the CDR3 reads TGTGCCAGCAGCCTCCAGGGTGAACACACTGAAGCTTTCTTT. It translates to CASSLQGEHTEAFF.

V usage is TRBV20-1 and J usage is TRBJ2-3; D call uncertain. Trimming cost V 0 bases and J 4 bases, with 11 bases left between them. Germline lookup yields CDR1 DFQATT and CDR2 SNEGSKA (reference sequence). CDR3 length: 14 residues. The CDR3 DNA reads as TGCAGTGCTAGAGATCCTGGTGGCGCAGATACGCAGTATTTT. Residues: CSARDPGGADTQYF.

This rearrangement joins TRBV5-4 to TRBJ2-2, with D possibly being TRBD2 (5 bases). The ends were cut back, 3 bases at V and 6 bases at J, with 18 bases in the middle. The CDR3 is 16 residues long. In germline, CDR1 is SGHNT, CDR2 YYREEE (reference sequence). CDR3 amino acids: CASSSEDAPRSGELFF. The CDR3 bases are TGTGCCAGCAGCTCGGAGGATGCCCCAAGGTCCGGGGAGCTGTTTTTT.

V is TRBV6-4 and J is TRBJ1-1, with a weak D call TRBD1 (6 bases). Trimming took 2 bases from V and 2 from J, leaving 9 bases between them. The CDR3 has 14 amino acids. CDR1 and CDR2 from the germline V gene are MRHNA and SNTAGT. CDR3 nucleotide sequence: TGTGCCAGCAGTGACAGGGGGAGTAACACTGAAGCTTTCTTT. Amino acids: CASSDRGSNTEAFF.

This clonotype has just a few counts. V gene TRBV7-9 combines with J gene TRBJ1-2; D unclear. V was trimmed by 4 bases and J by 0 bases, leaving 12 bases between them. The CDR3 consists of 15 residues. The germline CDR1 and CDR2 sequences are SEHNR and FQNEAQ (reference sequence). This CDR3 is CASSSESTPNYGYTF. CDR3 bases: TGTGCCAGCAGCTCCGAGTCCACCCCTAACTATGGCTACACCTTC.

The V gene is TRBV27, the J gene TRBJ2-7; the D is unclear. The CDR3 consists of 11 residues. Germline values: CDR1 MNHEY, CDR2 SMNVEV (reference sequence). V was clipped by 3 bases and J by 4 bases, with 4 bases between them. CDR3 residues: CASSFGYEQYF. The CDR3 nucleotides read TGTGCCAGCAGTTTTGGGTACGAGCAGTACTTC.

The rearrangement uses TRBV12-5 and TRBJ1-2, with 7 nucleotides matching TRBD1. The CDR3 contains 14 residues. Germline V gene sequence: CDR1 LGHNT, CDR2 FRNRAP. The junction had 8 bases not matched to a gene; V was cut back by 2 bases and J by 8 bases. The CDR3, as DNA: TGTGCTAGTGGTTTGACAGGGACAGCCGCCGGCTACACCTTC. Its translation: CASGLTGTAAGYTF.

The genes are TRBV21-1 and TRBJ2-7; TRBD1, the table's D call, lacks a check against the DNA. TRBV21-1 is shown as a pseudogene. This CDR3 is 17 amino acids long. The CDR3 region is CASSKGDRPKSSYEQYF. The CDR3 DNA reads as TGTGCCAGCAGCAAAGGGGACAGGCCCAAATCCTCCTACGAGCAGTACTTC.